The 20 T cell receptor beta chains given below trace back to one sample, sequenced in a study of blood T cell repertoires in COVID-19 (dated by TCRdb to the early 2020s). Libraries were made using the immunoSEQ multiplex PCR assay. TCRdb limited this immuneACCESS table to in-frame rearrangements with V and J called. A share of clones is missing; checked studies link under half to unresolved V genes, and the rest is unexplained. The sample has approximately 250,000 clones on record, more than 75% of them singletons. The top ten constitute about 8.6% of the sample. Input material: peripheral blood. The receptors here all came from a man aged 40-50 years with active or convalescent COVID-19.

The J gene is TRBJ2-2, the V gene TRBV7-3; 9 nucleotides agree with TRBD1. J was trimmed by 6 bases and V by 5 bases; bases with no gene match: 4. In germline, CDR1 is SGHTA, CDR2 FQGTGA. The CDR3 contains 14 residues. This chain's CDR3 is CASSTQGAAGELFF. The CDR3 DNA reads TGTGCCAGCAGCACACAGGGGGCGGCCGGGGAGCTGTTTTTT.

The chain uses TRBV18 and TRBJ2-7; D remains unclear. Germline V gene sequence: CDR1 KGHSH, CDR2 LQKENI. V was cut by 2 bases and J by 1 base, with 6 bases left in between. The CDR3 is made up of 13 amino acids. The CDR3 nucleotides read TGTGCCAGCTCACCAGCCAGGTCCTACGAGCAGTACTTC. Its translation is CASSPARSYEQYF. Variable domain in full (rest from reference TRBV18 and TRBJ2-7): NAGVMQNPRHLVRRRGQEARLRCSPMKGHSHVYWYRQLPEEGLKFMVYLQKENIIDESGMPKERFSAEFPKEGPSILRIQQVVRGDSAAYFCASSPARSYEQYFGPGTRLTVT.

CDR3 in DNA: TGTGCCAGCAGCCCTCAGACTAGTAACACAGATACGCAGTATTTT. It is translated as CASSPQTSNTDTQYF. The chain recombines TRBV6-2 or TRBV6-3 with TRBJ2-3, with TRBD2 as a possible D gene (6 bases). V was clipped by 6 bases and J by 2 bases, with 15 bases between them. Germline values: CDR1 MNHEY, CDR2 SVGEGT. This CDR3 comprises 15 residues.

V and J are TRBV15 and TRBJ2-6, with 7 nucleotides matching TRBD2. The CDR3 has 16 residues. The V segment lost 9 bases and the J segment 0 bases; nucleotides outside the gene matches: 8. Germline V gene data show CDR1 as LNHNV and CDR2 as YYDKDF (reference sequence). The CDR3 loop reads CATREEPYSGANVLTF. In DNA, the CDR3 is TGTGCCACTCGGGAGGAGCCTTACTCTGGGGCCAACGTCCTGACTTTC.

This clone showed up just once. The chain joins TRBV19 to TRBJ1-5; TRBD1 aligns across 8 bases. CDR1 and CDR2 (germline): LNHDA, SQIVND (reference sequence). CDR3 length equals 13 residues. V dropped 10 bases and J dropped 4; count of bases not matched to a gene: 6. CDR3 loop: CATRDRGNQPQHF. The CDR3 DNA reads as TGTGCCACTCGAGACAGGGGTAATCAGCCCCAGCATTTT.

The V call is TRBV10-1, the J call TRBJ2-1; D gene ambiguous. The V end was cut by 8 bases, the J end by 3 bases, with 8 bases between. The CDR3 totals 12 residues. Per germline, CDR1 WNHNN and CDR2 SYGVQD (reference sequence). CDR3 sequence: CASLVGYNEQFF. CDR3 sequence (DNA): TGCGCCAGCTTAGTCGGCTACAATGAGCAGTTCTTC.

The rearrangement links TRBV5-1 to TRBJ2-7, with 9 bases lining up with TRBD1. Looked up from germline, CDR1 is SGHRS and CDR2 is YFSETQ. J gave up 7 bases and V 4 bases, and 12 bases lay outside the gene matches. The CDR3 loop spans 15 amino acids. CDR3 sequence: CASSVAGTGLREQYF. CDR3 nucleotides: TGCGCCAGCAGCGTGGCCGGGACAGGGTTGAGGGAGCAGTACTTC. Full variable domain (missing parts from reference TRBV5-1 and TRBJ2-7): KAGVTQTPRYLIKTRGQQVTLSCSPISGHRSVSWYQQTPGQGLQFLFEYFSETQRNKGNFPGRFSGRQFSNSRSEMNVSTLELGDSALYLCASSVAGTGLREQYFGPGTRLTVT.

The rearrangement links TRBV7-8 to TRBJ1-5, with 7 nucleotides matching TRBD1. The length of the CDR3 is 14 residues. Germline CDR1 SGHVS, CDR2 FQNEAQ. V was pared by 5 bases and J by 2 bases, with 3 bases of the junction left unmatched. CDR3 loop: CASSAGTGNQPQHF. CDR3 in DNA: TGTGCCAGCAGCGCCGGGACAGGCAATCAGCCCCAGCATTTT. Using reference TRBV7-8 and TRBJ1-5 for the parts outside the CDR3, the full variable domain is GAGVSQSPRYKVAKRGQDVALRCDPISGHVSLFWYQQALGQGPEFLTYFQNEAQLDKSGLPSDRFFAERPEGSVSTLKIQRTQQEDSAVYLCASSAGTGNQPQHFGDGTRLSIL.

This chain joins TRBV21-1 and TRBJ2-2; the table's D call TRBD1 went unverified against the DNA. TRBV21-1 is a pseudogene locus. The CDR3 sequence is 18 residues long. The chain's CDR3 is CASSKRGDRGTNTGELFF. The CDR3 DNA sequence: TGTGCCAGCAGCAAGAGAGGGGACAGGGGGACGAACACCGGGGAGCTGTTTTTT.

The chain joins TRBV24-1 to TRBJ2-1, with D tentatively TRBD2 (5 bases). Trimming shortened V by 9 bases and J by 7 bases, and 6 bases separated the two germline ends. This CDR3 is 10 amino acids long. CDR1 KGHDR and CDR2 SFDVKD come from the germline V gene. The CDR3 DNA follows: TGTGCCACCGGAGGAAATGAGCAGTTCTTC. It is translated as CATGGNEQFF.

This clone was counted once. The chain carries TRBV10-3 and TRBJ1-2; D is undetermined. V was pared by 3 bases and J by 1 base, with 6 bases between. This CDR3 has 13 residues. Germline-derived CDR1 and CDR2 are ENHRY and SYGVKD. DNA of the CDR3: TGTGCCATCAGTGATGAGGGTAACTATGGCTACACCTTC. Its protein product is CAISDEGNYGYTF.

This chain uses TRBV2 with TRBJ1-1, with a possible D match to TRBD1 (6 bases). V shed 10 bases and J shed 2 bases, with 17 bases lying between them. The V gene's germline CDR1 is SNHLY and CDR2 FYNNEI. The CDR3 is 14 amino acids. The CDR3 loop reads CAILLGGVNTEAFF. CDR3 nucleotides: TGTGCCATCCTCCTAGGGGGGGTAAACACTGAAGCTTTCTTT. Together with reference TRBV2 and TRBJ1-1, the CDR3 gives the full variable domain: EPEVTQTPSHQVTQMGQEVILRCVPISNHLYFYWYRQILGQKVEFLVSFYNNEISEKSEIFDDQFSVERPDGSNFTLKIRSTKLEDSAMYFCAILLGGVNTEAFFGQGTRLTVV.

This rearrangement joins TRBV5-1 to TRBJ1-2; 8 bases fit TRBD1. Looked up from germline, CDR1 is SGHRS and CDR2 is YFSETQ. V dropped 2 bases and J dropped 4; count of bases not matched to a gene: 7. This CDR3 is built from 15 residues. The CDR3 nucleotides read TGCGCCAGCAGCTTAGGACAGGGCCCTCCCTATGGCTACACCTTC. The encoded protein is CASSLGQGPPYGYTF.

V and J are TRBV6-5 and TRBJ1-3, with 9 nucleotides matching TRBD1. The CDR3 extends over 15 amino acids. Germline CDR1 and CDR2: MNHEY and SVGAGI. The junction had 5 bases not matched to a gene; V was cut back by 8 bases and J by 0 bases. The CDR3 DNA sequence: TGTGCCAGCCACAGGGGGCAGACCTCTGGAAACACCATATATTTT. Its translation: CASHRGQTSGNTIYF.

The rearrangement links TRBV16 to TRBJ1-2; D gene unclear. Per germline, CDR1 KGHSY and CDR2 FQNENV. Trimming removed 4 bases at V and 3 bases at J, with 15 bases between. The CDR3 has 15 amino acids. CDR3 DNA: TGTGCCAGCAGCCCGTCGAGTCATTTTGACTATGGCTACACCTTC. It yields the protein CASSPSSHFDYGYTF.

V usage is TRBV25-1 and J usage is TRBJ1-4; D call uncertain. Trimming stripped 4 bases from V and 5 bases from J, with 20 bases between. This CDR3 is built from 17 residues. Looked up from germline, CDR1 is MGHDK and CDR2 is SYGVNS. The CDR3 DNA reads as TGTGCCAGCAGTGCCCTCCCCCCAGGTTTTACGAATGAAAAACTGTTTTTT. The encoded protein is CASSALPPGFTNEKLFF.

The chain carries TRBV6-1 and TRBJ2-1; 9 positions agree with TRBD2. The CDR3 spans 14 residues. V shed 5 bases, J shed 7 bases, and the junction held 6 bases outside the gene matches. Germline lookup yields CDR1 MNHNS and CDR2 SASEGT. The CDR3 sequence is CASSPGLAQNEQFF. CDR3 nucleotide sequence: TGTGCCAGCAGTCCGGGACTAGCCCAAAATGAGCAGTTCTTC.

The chain has TRBV10-1 and TRBJ2-1; 8 bases line up with TRBD2. The V segment lost 3 bases and the J segment 8 bases; nucleotides outside the gene matches: 9. From germline, CDR1 is WNHNN and CDR2 SYGVQD (reference sequence). CDR3 length: 15 amino acids. CDR3 sequence reads: CASSDLAGGNDEQFF. DNA for the CDR3: TGCGCCAGCAGTGATCTCGCGGGGGGTAACGATGAGCAGTTCTTC.

The CDR3 is CASSSVGQRYQETQYF. The DNA for the CDR3 is TGCGCCAGCAGCTCGGTGGGGCAGCGTTACCAAGAGACCCAGTACTTC. The chain joins TRBV5-1 to TRBJ2-5, with a possible D match to TRBD1 (5 bases). Germline CDR1 reads SGHRS; CDR2 reads YFSETQ. V lost 3 bases, J lost 0 bases, and 15 bases lay in between. The CDR3 is 16 residues long.

The chain recombines TRBV14 with TRBJ1-1, with D perhaps matching TRBD1 (6 bases). The germline CDR1 and CDR2 sequences are SGHDN and FVKESK. The CDR3 is 12 amino acids. Trimming shortened V by 1 base and J by 11 bases, and 11 bases separated the two germline ends. The CDR3 nucleotides read TGTGCCAGCAGCCAAGGGGGACAAGGGGCTTTCTTT. Translated, it gives CASSQGGQGAFF.